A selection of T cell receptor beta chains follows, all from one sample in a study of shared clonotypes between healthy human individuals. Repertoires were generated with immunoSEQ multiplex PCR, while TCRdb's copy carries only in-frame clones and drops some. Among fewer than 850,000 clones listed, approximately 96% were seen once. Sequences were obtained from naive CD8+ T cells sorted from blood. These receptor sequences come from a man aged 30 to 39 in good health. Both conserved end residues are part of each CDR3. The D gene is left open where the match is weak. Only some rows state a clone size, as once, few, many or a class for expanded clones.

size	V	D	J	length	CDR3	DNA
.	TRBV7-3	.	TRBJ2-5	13	CASSWEYQETQYF	TGTGCCAGCAGCTGGGAGTACCAAGAGACCCAGTACTTC
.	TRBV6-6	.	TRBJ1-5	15	CATGTGPVSNQPQHF	TGTGCCACTGGAACAGGCCCCGTTAGCAATCAGCCCCAGCATTTT
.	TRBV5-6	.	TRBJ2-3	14	CASKGFKRGDTQYF	TGTGCCAGCAAGGGCTTCAAAAGAGGAGATACGCAGTATTTT
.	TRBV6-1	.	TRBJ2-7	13	CASSSGPTYEQYF	TGTGCCAGCAGCTCCGGGCCTACCTACGAGCAGTACTTC
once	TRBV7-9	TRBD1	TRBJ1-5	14	CASRLDREDQPQHF	TGTGCCAGCAGGTTAGACAGGGAAGATCAGCCCCAGCATTTT
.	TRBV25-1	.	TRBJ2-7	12	CASSGDTYEQYF	TGTGCCAGCAGTGGGGACACATACGAGCAGTACTTC
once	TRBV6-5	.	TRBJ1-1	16	CASSSAGNIEGTEAFF	TGTGCCAGCAGTTCTGCAGGAAATATTGAAGGCACTGAAGCTTTCTTT
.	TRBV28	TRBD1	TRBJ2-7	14	CASSGQGSGYEQYF	TGTGCCAGCAGCGGACAGGGAAGTGGGTACGAGCAGTACTTC
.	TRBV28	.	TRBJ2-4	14	CASQGTLAKNIQYF	TGTGCCAGCCAGGGGACCCTAGCCAAAAACATTCAGTACTTC
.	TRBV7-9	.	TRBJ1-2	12	CASSFEPLGYTF	TGTGCCAGCAGCTTCGAGCCCCTTGGCTACACCTTC
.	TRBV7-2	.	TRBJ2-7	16	CASSVARGGGRWEQYF	TGTGCCAGCAGCGTAGCTCGTGGAGGGGGTCGGTGGGAGCAGTACTTC
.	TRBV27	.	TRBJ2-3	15	CASSLIPSAADTQYF	TGTGCCAGCAGTTTAATCCCTAGTGCCGCAGATACGCAGTATTTT
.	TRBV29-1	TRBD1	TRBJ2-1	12	CSVGTGYDEQFF	TGCAGCGTTGGGACAGGGTACGATGAGCAGTTCTTC
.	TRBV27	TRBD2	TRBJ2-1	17	CASSKRPGLAGNNEQFF	TGTGCCAGCAGTAAAAGACCGGGACTAGCGGGAAACAATGAGCAGTTCTTC
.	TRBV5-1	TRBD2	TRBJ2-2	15	CASSFSGSDTGELFF	TGCGCCAGCAGTTTCAGCGGGAGCGACACCGGGGAGCTGTTTTTT
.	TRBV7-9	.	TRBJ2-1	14	CASSLEGVYNEQFF	TGTGCCAGCAGCTTAGAGGGCGTCTACAATGAGCAGTTCTTC
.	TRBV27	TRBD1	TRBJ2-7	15	CASRGIGTGSYEQYF	TGTGCCAGCAGGGGTATTGGGACAGGGTCCTACGAGCAGTACTTC
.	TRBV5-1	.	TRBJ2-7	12	CASSQDYYEQYF	TGCGCCAGCAGCCAAGACTACTACGAGCAGTACTTC
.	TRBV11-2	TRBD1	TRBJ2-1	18	CASSLGSQGAGSYNEQFF	TGTGCCAGCAGCTTAGGTAGTCAGGGGGCTGGCTCCTACAATGAGCAGTTCTTC
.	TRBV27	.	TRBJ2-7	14	CASSLAGVGYEQYF	TGTGCCAGCAGTTTAGCAGGGGTCGGGTACGAGCAGTACTTC
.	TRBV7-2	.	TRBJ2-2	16	CASSPLSGGGTGELFF	TGTGCCAGCAGCCCGCTATCAGGGGGGGGAACCGGGGAGCTGTTTTTT
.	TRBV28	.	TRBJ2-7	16	CATNPRWRLQDYEQYF	TGTGCCACGAACCCTAGATGGCGGCTGCAAGATTACGAGCAGTACTTC
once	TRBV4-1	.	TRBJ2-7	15	CASSPERRDHYEQYF	TGCGCCAGCAGCCCCGAGCGGCGGGATCACTACGAGCAGTACTTC
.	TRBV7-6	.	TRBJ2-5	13	CASSPYRAETQYF	TGTGCCAGCAGCCCCTATAGGGCGGAGACCCAGTACTTC
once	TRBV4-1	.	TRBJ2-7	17	CASSQTESGFGPYEQYF	TGCGCCAGCAGCCAGACCGAAAGCGGGTTCGGTCCCTACGAGCAGTACTTC
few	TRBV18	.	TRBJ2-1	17	CASSPNPGRRSDNEQFF	TGTGCCAGCTCACCAAATCCCGGGAGACGGAGTGACAATGAGCAGTTCTTC
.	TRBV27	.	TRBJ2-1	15	CASSPYHRVDNEQFF	TGTGCCAGCAGTCCCTACCACAGGGTAGACAATGAGCAGTTCTTC
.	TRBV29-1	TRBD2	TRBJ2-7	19	CSVEGRRGGSGSFGYEQYF	TGCAGCGTTGAGGGGCGTCGGGGAGGGAGCGGGAGTTTCGGCTACGAGCAGTACTTC
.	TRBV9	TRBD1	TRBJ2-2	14	CASSLDRASGELFF	TGTGCCAGCAGCCTCGACAGGGCATCCGGGGAGCTGTTTTTT
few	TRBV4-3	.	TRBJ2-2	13	CASSQENSGELFF	TGCGCCAGCAGCCAAGAGAACTCCGGGGAGCTGTTTTTT
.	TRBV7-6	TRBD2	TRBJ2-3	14	CASSLTAGTDTQYF	TGTGCCAGCAGCTTAACAGCGGGGACAGATACGCAGTATTTT
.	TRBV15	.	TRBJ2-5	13	CATSKGQKETQYF	TGTGCCACCAGCAAAGGACAGAAAGAGACCCAGTACTTC
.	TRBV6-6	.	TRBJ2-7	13	CASRTGSFYEQYF	TGTGCCAGCCGTACAGGTAGTTTTTACGAGCAGTACTTC
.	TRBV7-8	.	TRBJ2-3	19	CASSLLGSGERRITDTQYF	TGTGCCAGCAGTTTATTGGGGAGTGGGGAAAGGAGGATCACAGATACGCAGTATTTT
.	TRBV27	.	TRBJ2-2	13	CASSLQAAGELFF	TGTGCCAGCAGTTTACAGGCGGCCGGGGAGCTGTTTTTT
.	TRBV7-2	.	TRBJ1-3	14	CASSPGTAGNTIYF	TGTGCCAGCAGCCCCGGGACGGCTGGAAACACCATATATTTT
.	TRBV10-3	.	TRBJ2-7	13	CAITPDTTYEQYF	TGTGCCATCACCCCCGACACCACCTACGAGCAGTACTTC
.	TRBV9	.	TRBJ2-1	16	CASSESGPGSYNEQFF	TGTGCCAGCAGCGAGAGCGGCCCGGGGAGCTACAATGAGCAGTTCTTC
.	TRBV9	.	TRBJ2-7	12	CASSPRPTEQYF	TGTGCCAGCAGCCCCCGCCCAACGGAGCAGTACTTC
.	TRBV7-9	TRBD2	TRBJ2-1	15	CASSSWGLVRHEQFF	TGTGCCAGCAGCTCATGGGGACTAGTTCGGCATGAGCAGTTCTTC
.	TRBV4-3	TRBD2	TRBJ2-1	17	CASSQDTSGRAYNEQFF	TGCGCCAGCAGCCAAGACACTAGCGGGAGGGCCTACAATGAGCAGTTCTTC
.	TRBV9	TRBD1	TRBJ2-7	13	CASSSGQGNEQYF	TGTGCCAGCAGCTCCGGACAGGGGAATGAGCAGTACTTC
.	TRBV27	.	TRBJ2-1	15	CASSPLGGIYNEQFF	TGTGCCAGCAGTCCTCTTGGGGGAATCTACAATGAGCAGTTCTTC
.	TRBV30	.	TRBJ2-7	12	CAWSDVSLEQYF	TGTGCCTGGAGCGACGTCTCTCTCGAGCAGTACTTC
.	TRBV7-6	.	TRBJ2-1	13	CASSRVVYNEQFF	TGTGCCAGCAGTCGTGTGGTATACAATGAGCAGTTCTTC
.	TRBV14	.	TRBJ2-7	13	CASSQAGGPEQYF	TGTGCCAGCAGCCAAGCCGGGGGTCCCGAGCAGTACTTC
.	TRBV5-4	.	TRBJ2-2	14	CASSLFDKSGELFF	TGTGCCAGCAGCTTGTTTGATAAATCCGGGGAGCTGTTTTTT
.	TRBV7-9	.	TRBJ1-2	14	CASSPPGSNYGYTF	TGTGCCAGCAGCCCCCCGGGGTCGAACTATGGCTACACCTTC
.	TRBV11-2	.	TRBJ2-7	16	CASVKGPGQLYYEQYF	TGTGCCAGCGTTAAGGGACCGGGGCAGCTCTACTACGAGCAGTACTTC
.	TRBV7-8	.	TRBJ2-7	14	CASSQMGSGYEQYF	TGTGCCAGCAGCCAAATGGGTTCAGGTTACGAGCAGTACTTC
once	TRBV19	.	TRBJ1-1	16	CASSPLVWQQNTEAFF	TGTGCCAGTAGTCCCTTGGTCTGGCAGCAGAACACTGAAGCTTTCTTT
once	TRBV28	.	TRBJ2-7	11	CASSSGYEQYF	TGTGCCAGCAGTTCCGGCTATGAGCAGTACTTC
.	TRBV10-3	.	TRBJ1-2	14	CATSRPGTSYGYTF	TGTGCCACCTCACGACCCGGGACAAGCTATGGCTACACCTTC
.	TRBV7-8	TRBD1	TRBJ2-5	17	CASSLAVTGDYQETQYF	TGTGCCAGCAGCTTAGCAGTTACAGGGGATTACCAAGAGACCCAGTACTTC
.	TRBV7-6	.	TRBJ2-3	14	CASSLMPDTDTQYF	TGTGCCAGCAGCTTAATGCCAGACACAGATACGCAGTATTTT